Following are 17 T cell receptor beta chains from one sample sequenced in a study of T cells in tumors after PD-1 blockade. Using immunoSEQ multiplex PCR, the repertoire was profiled, and TCRdb retains in-frame clones only, with some absent. Of under 75,000 clones listed, less than 85% are singletons. The specimen comprised PBMCs, sampled after anti-PD-1 treatment. Receptors originate from a human donor with basal cell carcinoma.

The rearrangement joins TRBV5-5 to TRBJ1-2, with D possibly TRBD1 on 6 matching bases. This CDR3 comprises 15 residues. CDR1 and CDR2 from the germline V gene are SGHKS and YYEKEE (reference sequence). Trimming pared 10 bases from V and 8 bases from J, leaving 27 bases between. The CDR3 nucleotides read TGTGCCTGTTCAGCCTCAGGGGAAAGTTTCTACGGCTACACCTTC. Translating gives CACSASGESFYGYTF.

The V call is TRBV6-1, the J call TRBJ2-7; no definite D call. CDR1 is MNHNS, CDR2 SASEGT, per germline. This CDR3 spans 13 amino acids. Trimming stripped 1 base from V and 3 bases from J, with 7 bases between. The CDR3 DNA reads as TGTGCCAGCAGTGAAGGGAAGTACTACGAGCAGTACTTC. It specifies CASSEGKYYEQYF.

This rearrangement joins TRBV7-9 to TRBJ1-2; no reliable D call. V lost 2 bases and J lost 8, with 9 bases in between. Germline CDR1 and CDR2: SEHNR and FQNEAQ (reference sequence). CDR3 length: 12 amino acids. CDR3 amino acids: CASSLLDMGYTF. The CDR3 region has the DNA TGTGCCAGCAGCTTACTAGATATGGGCTACACCTTC.

The chain links TRBV4-1 to TRBJ2-3; TRBD2 matches at 10 bases. J lost 3 bases, V lost 4 bases, and 13 bases had no gene match. Germline V gene lookup returns CDR1 MGHRA and CDR2 YSYEKL. The CDR3 is made up of 18 amino acids. CDR3 nucleotides: TGCGCCAGCAGCCTCATAGCGGGGGGCCACCTGGAAACAGATACGCAGTATTTT. This gives the protein CASSLIAGGHLETDTQYF.

V usage is TRBV19 and J usage is TRBJ2-3; 7 nucleotides align to TRBD2. CDR1 is LNHDA, CDR2 SQIVND, per germline (reference sequence). Losses at the gene ends were 6 bases for V and 2 bases for J; bases not matched to a gene: 17. The CDR3 covers 18 residues. The CDR3: CASRVGFKRGENTDTQYF. The CDR3 nucleotides are TGTGCCAGTAGAGTTGGGTTCAAGCGGGGAGAAAACACAGATACGCAGTATTTT.

This CDR3 reads CASGGEYYEQYF. CDR3 nucleotides: TGCGCCAGCGGGGGCGAATACTACGAGCAGTACTTC. The V and J genes are TRBV5-1 and TRBJ2-7; perhaps TRBD1 as D (6 bases). V was pared by 7 bases and J by 3 bases, with 11 bases between. This CDR3 is 12 amino acids long. Germline V CDR1 and CDR2: SGHRS, YFSETQ.

The CDR3 region has the DNA TGTGCCAGCAGCCAACCGGGACAGAGCTACGAGCAGTACTTC. Translated: CASSQPGQSYEQYF. V and J are TRBV3-1 (or the pseudogene TRBV3-2) and TRBJ2-7, with 7 bases aligning to TRBD1. The germline V gene encodes CDR1 LGHDT and CDR2 YNNKEL (reference sequence). With V trimmed by 2 bases and J by 3 bases, 4 bases remained unmatched. The CDR3 sequence is 14 residues long.

The table lists this clone with a few counts. J is TRBJ2-1 and V is TRBV10-1; 7 nucleotides agree with TRBD1. J was trimmed by 7 bases and V by 6 bases; bases with no gene match: 15. Germline V gives CDR1 WNHNN, CDR2 SYGVQD (reference sequence). The CDR3 extends over 16 amino acids. CDR3: CASSPRQGNRLNEQFF. CDR3 nucleotides: TGCGCCAGCAGCCCCCGACAGGGTAATCGGTTGAATGAGCAGTTCTTC.

The genes are TRBV6-5 and TRBJ2-7; a possible D gene is TRBD1 (6 bases). Per germline, CDR1 MNHEY and CDR2 SVGAGI. The V end lost 6 bases, the J end lost 6 bases, and 18 bases lay between the germline ends. This CDR3 has 14 residues. Written as DNA, the CDR3 is TGTGCCAGCAGCGATACAGGGTATCGGAGCGAGCAGTACTTC. Translation: CASSDTGYRSEQYF.

This clone appeared a single time. The CDR3 DNA reads as TGTGCCAGCAGTGACGCGAGTCTAGGGTTCTACGAGCAGTACTTC. Translated, it gives CASSDASLGFYEQYF. The chain joins TRBV7-9 to TRBJ2-7, with unresolved D. Trimming left V 6 bases short and J 3 bases short, with 18 bases between. Germline CDR1 and CDR2: SEHNR and FQNEAQ (reference sequence). This CDR3 contains 15 residues.

The V and J genes are TRBV5-8 and TRBJ2-5; maybe TRBD1 (6 bases). This CDR3 spans 13 amino acids. Germline V lookup: CDR1 SGHTS, CDR2 YDEGEE. Trimming took off 0 bases at V and 5 bases at J, with 8 bases between the two ends. The CDR3 loop reads CASSLDRVETQYF. The CDR3 DNA sequence: TGTGCCAGCAGCTTGGACAGGGTGGAGACCCAGTACTTC.

This clone turned up a few times. The gene calls are TRBV4-1 and TRBJ1-3; 7 bases map to TRBD1. CDR1 and CDR2 from the germline V gene are MGHRA and YSYEKL. With 1 base clipped from V and 1 base from J, the junction kept 4 bases outside the gene matches. The CDR3 has 16 amino acids. The CDR3 reads CASSQGAGGSGNTIYF. The CDR3 DNA follows: TGCGCCAGCAGCCAAGGGGCAGGGGGTTCTGGAAACACCATATATTTT.

The gene calls are TRBV5-1 and TRBJ2-5; 7 bases map to TRBD2. Losses at the gene ends were 1 base for V and 0 bases for J; bases not matched to a gene: 0. This CDR3 contains 14 residues. CDR1 and CDR2 (germline): SGHRS, YFSETQ. CDR3 sequence: CASSLRGDQETQYF. The CDR3 nucleotides read TGCGCCAGCAGCTTGCGGGGGGACCAAGAGACCCAGTACTTC.

The chain is built from TRBV4-2 and TRBJ2-7; D gene uncertain. The ends were cut back, 3 bases at V and 3 bases at J, with 6 bases in the middle. This CDR3 comprises 12 residues. CDR1 is LGHNA, CDR2 YNFKEQ, per germline. The CDR3 coding sequence is TGTGCCAGCAGCCAGGATGACTACGAGCAGTACTTC. It is translated as CASSQDDYEQYF.

V usage is TRBV29-1 and J usage is TRBJ1-2; D gene unclear. The CDR3 spans 15 residues. V lost 0 bases and J 1 base, leaving 12 bases between the germline ends. Germline CDR1 SQVTM, CDR2 ANQGSEA. The CDR3 reads CSVEDRERNNYGYTF. The DNA of the CDR3 is TGCAGCGTTGAAGATCGGGAAAGAAATAACTATGGCTACACCTTC. The variable domain in full, with the rest retrieved from reference TRBV29-1 and TRBJ1-2, is SAVISQKPSRDICQRGTSLTIQCQVDSQVTMMFWYRQQPGQSLTLIATANQGSEATYESGFVIDKFPISRPNLTFSTLTVSNMSPEDSSIYLCSVEDRERNNYGYTFGSGTRLTVV.

The rearrangement links TRBV5-5 to TRBJ1-1; 8 nucleotides agree with TRBD1. After removal of 3 bases from V and 5 bases from J, the junction contained 18 bases not matched to a gene. Germline CDR1 SGHKS, CDR2 YYEKEE (reference sequence). This CDR3 is built from 18 residues. The CDR3 spells CASSSLEDRARMLTEAFF. The CDR3 DNA follows: TGTGCCAGCAGCTCCCTAGAGGACAGGGCGAGAATGTTGACTGAAGCTTTCTTT.

The chain uses TRBV15 and TRBJ1-5; no reliable D call. The V end lost 3 bases, the J end lost 0 bases, and 15 bases lay between the germline ends. The CDR3 contains 17 residues. Germline V lookup: CDR1 LNHNV, CDR2 YYDKDF (reference sequence). The CDR3 protein is CATSSPAGLYSNQPQHF. CDR3 DNA: TGTGCCACCAGCAGCCCCGCGGGCTTGTATAGCAATCAGCCCCAGCATTTT. The full variable domain, in which reference TRBV15 and TRBJ1-5 provide the parts outside the CDR3, is DAMVIQNPRYQVTQFGKPVTLSCSQTLNHNVMYWYQQKSSQAPKLLFHYYDKDFNNEADTPDNFQSRRPNTSFCFLDIRSPGLGDTAMYLCATSSPAGLYSNQPQHFGDGTRLSIL.